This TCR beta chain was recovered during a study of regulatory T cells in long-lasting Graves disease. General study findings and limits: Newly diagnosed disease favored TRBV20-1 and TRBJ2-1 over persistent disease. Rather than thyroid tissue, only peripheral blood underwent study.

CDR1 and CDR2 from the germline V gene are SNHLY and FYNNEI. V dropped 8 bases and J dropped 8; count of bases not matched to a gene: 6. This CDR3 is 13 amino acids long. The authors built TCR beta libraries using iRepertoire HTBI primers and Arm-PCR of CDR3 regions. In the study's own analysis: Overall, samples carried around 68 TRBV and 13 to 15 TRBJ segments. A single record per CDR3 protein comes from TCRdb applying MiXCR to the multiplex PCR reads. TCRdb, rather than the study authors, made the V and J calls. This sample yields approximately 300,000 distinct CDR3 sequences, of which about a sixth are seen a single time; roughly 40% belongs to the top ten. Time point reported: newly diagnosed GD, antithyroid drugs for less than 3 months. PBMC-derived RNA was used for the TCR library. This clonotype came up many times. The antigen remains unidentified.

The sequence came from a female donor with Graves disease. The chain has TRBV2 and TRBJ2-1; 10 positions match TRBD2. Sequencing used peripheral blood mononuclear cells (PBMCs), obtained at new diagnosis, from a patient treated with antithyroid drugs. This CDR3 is CASRPSGSDEQFF. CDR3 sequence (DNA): TGTGCCAGCCGCCCTAGCGGGAGCGATGAGCAGTTCTTC.